These 32 T cell receptor beta chains originate from one sample sequenced in a study of regulatory T cells. Their antigen targets remain unknown. Study-wide results and limits: Hydrophobic residues at CDR3 positions 6 and 7 were enriched in conventional CD4+ T cells of CD3G-deficient patients.

The PCR used 52 TRBV and 13 TRBJ primers. Only in-frame clones appear in the TCRdb table, and some are missing; sequencing was by immunoSEQ multiplex PCR. Seen here are some 30,000 clones, 93% observed once, and the top ten hold 0.8% to 1%. Input material: conventional CD4+ T cells sorted from blood. The receptors were gathered from a child aged 2-15 years with CD3G deficiency.

V and J are TRBV29-1 and TRBJ2-5; D call uncertain. This CDR3 spans 10 amino acids. Germline CDR1 SQVTM, CDR2 ANQGSEA. V was pared by 8 bases and J by 5 bases, with 9 bases between. In DNA form, the CDR3 reads TGCAGCCTTGCCGGGGAGACCCAGTACTTC. As protein: CSLAGETQYF.

This chain uses TRBV28 with TRBJ2-7; D remains ambiguous. This CDR3 comprises 11 residues. The V and J ends lost 6 bases and 3 bases respectively, with 6 bases between them. Germline CDR1 and CDR2: MDHEN and SYDVKM. CDR3 region: CASSANYEQYF. The CDR3 region has the DNA TGTGCCAGCAGCGCAAACTACGAGCAGTACTTC.

The genes are TRBV28 and TRBJ2-1; D not resolved. V lost 1 base to trimming and J lost 7 bases, with 5 bases between them. The CDR3 runs 12 residues. In germline, CDR1 is MDHEN, CDR2 SYDVKM. The CDR3 loop is CASSLLGNEQFF. In nucleotides, the CDR3 is TGTGCCAGCAGTTTATTGGGAAATGAGCAGTTCTTC.

The genes are TRBV5-1 and TRBJ2-2; D unresolved. Per germline, CDR1 SGHRS and CDR2 YFSETQ. V lost 0 bases and J lost 4, with 4 bases in between. The CDR3 consists of 13 residues. The CDR3 DNA is TGCGCCAGCAGCTTGGAACCCACCGGGGAGCTGTTTTTT. Its translation is CASSLEPTGELFF.

The chain joins TRBV28 to TRBJ2-5; the match to TRBD2 covers 8 bases. This CDR3 region has 16 residues. Per the germline V gene, CDR1 is MDHEN and CDR2 is SYDVKM. Losses at the gene ends were 2 bases for V and 8 bases for J; bases not matched to a gene: 13. Written as DNA, the CDR3 is TGTGCCAGCAGTTTAAGGGCTAGCGGGCTTAAAGCCACCCAGTACTTC. Protein: CASSLRASGLKATQYF.

The genes are TRBV28 and TRBJ2-6, with 12 nucleotides matching TRBD1. The V gene's germline CDR1 is MDHEN and CDR2 SYDVKM. The CDR3 totals 17 residues. V gave up 7 bases and J gave up 4 bases; unmatched junction bases: 8. CDR3: CASKPGQGAPGANVLTF. Written as DNA, the CDR3 is TGTGCCAGCAAACCGGGACAGGGGGCGCCAGGGGCCAACGTCCTGACTTTC.

The chain is built from TRBV5-1 and TRBJ2-3, with 7 bases lining up with TRBD2. CDR3 length equals 15 residues. The germline CDR1 and CDR2 sequences are SGHRS and YFSETQ. V was pared by 4 bases and J by 5 bases, with 10 bases of the junction left unmatched. This chain's CDR3 is CASSLSGLVRDTQYF. Here the CDR3 DNA reads TGCGCCAGCAGCCTATCAGGACTAGTAAGAGATACGCAGTATTTT.

This chain joins TRBV5-1 and TRBJ1-1, with D possibly TRBD1 on 5 matching bases. V dropped 5 bases and J dropped 3 bases, with 14 bases sitting between them. The CDR3 has 14 residues. Germline CDR1 SGHRS, CDR2 YFSETQ. The CDR3 loop reads CASSPQGADTEAFF. DNA for the CDR3: TGCGCCAGCAGTCCTCAGGGCGCGGACACTGAAGCTTTCTTT.

The chain is built from TRBV28 and TRBJ2-7, with D tentatively TRBD2 (5 bases). Trimming shortened V by 4 bases and J by 5 bases, and 9 bases separated the two germline ends. Germline V gene lookup returns CDR1 MDHEN and CDR2 SYDVKM. The CDR3 runs 12 residues. CDR3 region: CASSYPADEQYF. CDR3 bases: TGTGCCAGCAGTTACCCAGCGGACGAGCAGTACTTC.

This rearrangement joins TRBV19 to TRBJ2-3; D may match TRBD1 or TRBD2 (5 bases each). The V gene lost 2 bases and the J gene lost 2 bases, with 11 bases spanning the gap. This CDR3 has 15 amino acids. Germline V lookup: CDR1 LNHDA, CDR2 SQIVND (reference sequence). The CDR3 DNA reads as TGTGCCAGTAGTATATCCGGGGCCTTCACAGATACGCAGTATTTT. This translates into CASSISGAFTDTQYF.

The chain combines TRBV18 with TRBJ2-7; D possibly corresponds to TRBD2 (6 bases). The CDR3 runs to 13 residues. Trimming removed 6 bases from V and 7 bases from J, with 16 bases in between. CDR1 is KGHSH and CDR2 is LQKENI in the germline V gene. CDR3 protein: CASSWTLEGEQYF. In nucleotides, the CDR3 is TGTGCCAGCTCTTGGACGTTGGAGGGTGAGCAGTACTTC.

Only a few counts were recorded for this clone. J is TRBJ1-2 and V is TRBV6-1; D possibly corresponds to TRBD1 (5 bases). V shed 8 bases and J shed 6 bases, with 13 bases lying between them. CDR1 and CDR2 from the germline V gene are MNHNS and SASEGT. The CDR3 is 12 amino acids. CDR3 sequence reads: CASGRAWHGYTF. In DNA form, the CDR3 reads TGTGCCAGCGGCAGGGCCTGGCATGGCTACACCTTC.

V is TRBV5-1 and J is TRBJ2-1; D is ambiguous. The length of the CDR3 is 13 residues. Trimming pared 0 bases from V and 9 bases from J, leaving 10 bases between. Germline values: CDR1 SGHRS, CDR2 YFSETQ. The CDR3 DNA reads TGCGCCAGCAGCTTGGACGGATGGGGTGAGCAGTTCTTC. Protein sequence: CASSLDGWGEQFF.

V and J are TRBV28 and TRBJ2-7, with 12 bases aligning to TRBD1. Germline CDR1 MDHEN, CDR2 SYDVKM. V trimming: 6 bases; J trimming: 4 bases; junction bases outside the gene matches: 7. The CDR3 contains 15 residues. This chain's CDR3 is CASSEGTGGAYEQYF. DNA of the CDR3: TGTGCCAGCAGCGAAGGGACAGGGGGCGCGTACGAGCAGTACTTC. The full variable domain, its missing parts supplied by reference TRBV28 and TRBJ2-7, is DVKVTQSSRYLVKRTGEKVFLECVQDMDHENMFWYRQDPGLGLRLIYFSYDVKMKEKGDIPEGYSVSREKKERFSLILESASTNQTSMYLCASSEGTGGAYEQYFGPGTRLTVT.

The rearrangement joins TRBV6-1 to TRBJ2-7; D is unclear. With 2 bases removed from V and 6 bases from J, the gap between germline ends came to 11 bases. Germline V lookup: CDR1 MNHNS, CDR2 SASEGT. This CDR3 region has 13 residues. This CDR3 is CASSELRVGEQYF. DNA for the CDR3: TGTGCCAGCAGTGAATTAAGGGTTGGCGAGCAGTACTTC.

The V call is TRBV19, the J call TRBJ2-6; D may match TRBD1 or TRBD2 (6 bases each). The V gene lost 4 bases and the J gene lost 0 bases, with 13 bases spanning the gap. CDR3 length: 17 residues. From germline, CDR1 is LNHDA and CDR2 SQIVND (reference sequence). The CDR3 region is CASSNAGHPSGANVLTF. CDR3 bases: TGTGCCAGTAGTAATGCGGGACATCCCTCTGGGGCCAACGTCCTGACTTTC.

The chain joins TRBV9 to TRBJ2-3, with D possibly matching TRBD1 (5 bases). This CDR3 is 14 amino acids long. V lost 1 base and J 0 bases, leaving 6 bases between the germline ends. The germline gives CDR1 SGDLS, CDR2 YYNGEE. Here the CDR3 reads CASSVQGSTDTQYF. The CDR3 DNA reads as TGTGCCAGCAGCGTACAGGGAAGCACAGATACGCAGTATTTT.

The rearrangement uses TRBV28 and TRBJ1-2; unclear D gene. Germline V gene sequence: CDR1 MDHEN, CDR2 SYDVKM. The CDR3 spans 13 residues. V was shortened by 5 bases and J by 2 bases, with 9 bases between the two germline ends. The CDR3 sequence is CASSTEMNYGYTF. Here the CDR3 DNA reads TGTGCCAGCAGTACCGAAATGAACTATGGCTACACCTTC.

The chain couples TRBV9 to TRBJ2-7; TRBD2 matches 7 bases. V gave up 0 bases and J gave up 2 bases; unmatched junction bases: 5. This CDR3 contains 15 residues. Germline V gene lookup returns CDR1 SGDLS and CDR2 YYNGEE. The CDR3 region is CASSVGPGGTYEQYF. The CDR3 bases are TGTGCCAGCAGCGTAGGTCCGGGAGGTACCTACGAGCAGTACTTC.

This chain joins TRBV28 and TRBJ2-1; no clear D gene. This CDR3 comprises 15 residues. The V end lost 5 bases, the J end lost 0 bases, and 11 bases lay between the germline ends. CDR1 MDHEN and CDR2 SYDVKM come from the germline V gene. CDR3 sequence: CASSGWQSSYNEQFF. CDR3 coding DNA: TGTGCCAGCAGTGGGTGGCAGAGCTCCTACAATGAGCAGTTCTTC.

J is TRBJ2-2 and V is TRBV6-1, with TRBD1 as a possible D gene (6 bases). This CDR3 has 13 residues. V lost 6 bases and J 8 bases, leaving 13 bases between the germline ends. The germline CDR1 and CDR2 sequences are MNHNS and SASEGT. The CDR3 region is CASRRTQGGELFF. The CDR3 DNA follows: TGTGCCAGCAGAAGAACCCAGGGGGGGGAGCTGTTTTTT.

The chain combines TRBV28 with TRBJ2-2, with D uncertain. CDR1 and CDR2 from the germline V gene are MDHEN and SYDVKM. V dropped 7 bases and J dropped 2 bases, with 11 bases sitting between them. The CDR3 sequence is 14 residues long. The CDR3 spells CASTALKNTGELFF. In DNA, the CDR3 is TGTGCCAGCACAGCCCTCAAAAACACCGGGGAGCTGTTTTTT. Filled out from reference TRBV28 and TRBJ2-2, the complete variable domain reads DVKVTQSSRYLVKRTGEKVFLECVQDMDHENMFWYRQDPGLGLRLIYFSYDVKMKEKGDIPEGYSVSREKKERFSLILESASTNQTSMYLCASTALKNTGELFFGEGSRLTVL.

The chain joins TRBV23-1 to TRBJ2-1, with D perhaps matching TRBD1 or TRBD2 (6 bases each). TRBV23-1 is assigned to the ORF class and has an uncertain function. V was pared by 0 bases and J by 5 bases, with 14 bases between. CDR3 length: 16 amino acids. The CDR3 loop reads CASSQSGRGDDNEQFF. The DNA of the CDR3 is TGCGCCAGCAGTCAATCGGGTAGGGGGGACGACAATGAGCAGTTCTTC.

This chain's CDR3 is CASSKGGGTGELFF. The CDR3 DNA is TGTGCCAGCAGCAAAGGCGGGGGGACCGGGGAGCTGTTTTTT. The chain joins TRBV27 to TRBJ2-2, with 8 positions matching TRBD2. CDR1 is MNHEY and CDR2 is SMNVEV in the germline V gene (reference sequence). J gave up 5 bases and V 6 bases, and 5 bases lay outside the gene matches. There are 14 residues in the CDR3.

This sequence joins TRBV28 and TRBJ2-7; 9 bases align to TRBD1. The V gene's germline CDR1 is MDHEN and CDR2 SYDVKM. The trim removed 3 bases at V and 3 bases at J, leaving 6 bases unmatched. The CDR3 has 15 amino acids. CDR3 loop: CASSLIGTGNYEQYF. For the CDR3, the DNA is TGTGCCAGCAGTTTGATCGGGACAGGGAACTACGAGCAGTACTTC.

The chain's CDR3 is CAISGEPNTGELFF. The CDR3 DNA reads TGTGCCATCAGTGGCGAACCGAACACCGGGGAGCTGTTTTTT. This chain uses TRBV10-3 with TRBJ2-2; D unresolved. CDR1 is ENHRY and CDR2 is SYGVKD in the germline V gene. V was cut by 4 bases and J by 0 bases, with 6 bases left in between. The CDR3 is 14 residues long.

V is TRBV7-2 and J is TRBJ2-1, with D possibly TRBD1 on 6 matching bases. V was pared by 2 bases and J by 10 bases, with 12 bases between. CDR1 SGHTA and CDR2 FQGNSA come from the germline V gene. CDR3 length: 13 residues. The CDR3, as DNA: TGTGCCAGCAGCTTAAGGTTGAGGGGGGAGCAGTTCTTC. Amino acid sequence: CASSLRLRGEQFF.

This chain connects TRBV28 to TRBJ1-1; the match to TRBD1 covers 7 bases. The CDR3 sequence is 17 residues long. CDR1 and CDR2 from the germline V gene are MDHEN and SYDVKM. The V and J ends lost 3 bases and 5 bases, in that order; junction bases with no gene match: 15. The CDR3 spells CASSFLFGRTGRTEAFF. The CDR3 nucleotides read TGTGCCAGCAGTTTCTTGTTCGGTCGGACAGGTCGTACTGAAGCTTTCTTT.

The chain couples TRBV28 to TRBJ2-7; D call uncertain. The CDR3 covers 13 residues. Trimming took 2 bases from V and 6 from J, leaving 11 bases between them. Looked up from germline, CDR1 is MDHEN and CDR2 is SYDVKM. CDR3 sequence reads: CASSLNTVSEQYF. The CDR3 coding sequence is TGTGCCAGCAGTTTAAACACGGTTTCCGAGCAGTACTTC.

The rearrangement joins TRBV28 to TRBJ2-2, with 12 bases lining up with TRBD1. The CDR3 contains 19 residues. CDR1 is MDHEN, CDR2 SYDVKM, per germline. The V segment lost 6 bases and the J segment 2 bases; nucleotides outside the gene matches: 13. The CDR3 protein is CASRKNRDRGRRNTGELFF. CDR3 bases: TGTGCCAGCAGGAAGAACCGGGACAGGGGGCGTCGAAACACCGGGGAGCTGTTTTTT.

The chain links TRBV5-1 to TRBJ2-5; 11 bases match TRBD2. Germline loops: CDR1 SGHRS, CDR2 YFSETQ. V lost 0 bases and J lost 5; bases outside the gene matches: 12. The CDR3 spans 18 residues. The CDR3 is CASSLDLAGGPREETQYF. CDR3 nucleotide sequence: TGCGCCAGCAGCTTGGATCTAGCGGGAGGACCTAGGGAGGAGACCCAGTACTTC.

The V gene is TRBV5-1, the J gene TRBJ2-1; 7 bases fit TRBD2. Germline trimming cut 4 bases from V and 9 bases from J; bases unmatched to any gene: 13. The germline V gene encodes CDR1 SGHRS and CDR2 YFSETQ. The CDR3 has 15 amino acids. CDR3 nucleotide sequence: TGCGCCAGCAGCAGAACTAGCGCCCCCACGGGTGAGCAGTTCTTC. Encoded protein: CASSRTSAPTGEQFF.